The 6 T cell receptor beta chains below come from one sample, sequenced in a study of CD8 T cells in Susac syndrome. Reverse transcription used about 0.5 to 1 ug RNA and random hexamers. Each CDR3 protein is one row after TCRdb ran MiXCR on the immunoSEQ multiplex PCR reads. In the table there are 180,000 or so distinct CDR3 sequences, around 94% of which are singletons. Sequencing was carried out using CD4+ T cells from PBMCs. The receptors were sampled from a human donor in good health.

V usage is TRBV7-2 and J usage is TRBJ2-7; no firm D call. CDR3 length equals 15 residues. Trimming pared 1 base from V and 0 bases from J, leaving 10 bases between. Germline CDR1 SGHTA, CDR2 FQGNSA. In DNA, the CDR3 is TGTGCCAGCAGCTTAGTAGGGAAGGACTCCTACGAGCAGTACTTC. Residues: CASSLVGKDSYEQYF.

The rearrangement uses TRBV6-2 or TRBV6-3 and TRBJ1-1; TRBD1 is a possible D gene (6 bases). The germline V and J ends were trimmed by 11 bases and 0 bases, with 13 bases remaining between them. The CDR3 totals 13 residues. CDR1 MNHEY and CDR2 SVGEGT come from the germline V gene. This CDR3 reads CAGRTDMNTEAFF. DNA for the CDR3: TGTGCCGGAAGGACAGACATGAACACTGAAGCTTTCTTT.

V and J are TRBV20-1 and TRBJ2-5, with 8 bases matching TRBD2. Germline trimming cut 6 bases from V and 1 base from J; bases unmatched to any gene: 10. Germline V gene data show CDR1 as DFQATT and CDR2 as SNEGSKA (reference sequence). The CDR3 is 15 residues long. The CDR3: CSAQWELAAQETQYF. Here the CDR3 DNA reads TGCAGTGCCCAATGGGAACTAGCGGCCCAAGAGACCCAGTACTTC.

This clonotype was seen more than once but under ten times. The chain combines TRBV2 with TRBJ2-3, with a possible D match to TRBD2 (6 bases). CDR1 and CDR2 (germline): SNHLY, FYNNEI. The CDR3 is made up of 15 amino acids. Trimming stripped 2 bases from V and 1 base from J, with 10 bases between. CDR3 sequence reads: CASSERDLRTDTQYF. The CDR3 DNA sequence: TGTGCCAGCAGTGAAAGGGACTTACGCACAGATACGCAGTATTTT. The whole variable domain, filled in from reference TRBV2 and TRBJ2-3, reads EPEVTQTPSHQVTQMGQEVILRCVPISNHLYFYWYRQILGQKVEFLVSFYNNEISEKSEIFDDQFSVERPDGSNFTLKIRSTKLEDSAMYFCASSERDLRTDTQYFGPGTRLTVL.

The CDR3 nucleotides are TGCAGTGCTAGACGGGAGGACTATGGCTACACCTTC. Protein: CSARREDYGYTF. V and J are TRBV20-1 and TRBJ1-2; no clear D gene. V gave up 2 bases and J gave up 3 bases, with 7 bases separating them. The CDR3 contains 12 residues. Germline V gene sequence: CDR1 DFQATT, CDR2 SNEGSKA (reference sequence).

The chain recombines TRBV18 with TRBJ1-6; D is unclear. This CDR3 contains 14 residues. V was pared by 2 bases and J by 10 bases, with 12 bases between. CDR1 and CDR2 (germline): KGHSH, LQKENI. DNA for the CDR3: TGTGCCAGCTCACCAGAGAATGAGGGATCACCCCTCCACTTT. Its protein is CASSPENEGSPLHF.